The rows below give T cell receptor beta chains drawn from one sample of a study of blood T cell repertoires in COVID-19. Sequenced by immunoSEQ multiplex PCR; TCRdb stores in-frame clones only, minus some. The sample contains 73,000 or so clones, roughly four fifths of which appear only once. Input material: peripheral blood. All receptors derive from a woman aged 55 to 70 with acute or convalescent COVID-19. CDR3s include the opening cysteine and the closing phenylalanine or tryptophan. A D gene is named only where the DNA matches it firmly. Some rows have no size entry. The others give once, few or many, or a class for an expanded clone.

size: .
J: TRBJ1-2
D: TRBD1
V: TRBV3-1/TRBV3-2
DNA: TGTGCCAGCAAGAGGGGGACAGGGCGTAACTATGGCTACACCTTC
CDR3: CASKRGTGRNYGYTF

size: .
J: TRBJ1-3
D: .
V: TRBV6-1
DNA: TGTGCCAGCAGTGAGGGACAAGGTAACACCATATATTTT
CDR3: CASSEGQGNTIYF

size: .
J: TRBJ1-1
D: TRBD1
V: TRBV5-1
DNA: TGCGCCAGCTCTTCCGGGACAGCGAACACTGAAGCTTTCTTT
CDR3: CASSSGTANTEAFF

size: .
J: TRBJ2-2
D: TRBD1
V: TRBV5-1
DNA: TGCGCCAGCAGCCCCACCGCCGGGACAGTGAACACCGGGGAGCTGTTTTTT
CDR3: CASSPTAGTVNTGELFF

size: .
J: TRBJ1-1
D: TRBD1
V: TRBV19
DNA: TGTGCCAGTAGGACGGACAGGGACACTGAAGCTTTCTTT
CDR3: CASRTDRDTEAFF

size: .
J: TRBJ2-2
D: .
V: TRBV24-1
DNA: TGTGCCACCAGTGATCTTGGGACTGGGGGTACCGGGGAGCTGTTTTTT
CDR3: CATSDLGTGGTGELFF

size: few
J: TRBJ1-5
D: .
V: TRBV18
DNA: TGTGCCAGCTCACCAACAGGGTATCAGCCCCAGCATTTT
CDR3: CASSPTGYQPQHF

size: .
J: TRBJ2-1
D: TRBD1
V: TRBV5-1
DNA: TGCGCCAGCAGCCTCCAGGGGGCCGTAAATGAGCAGTTCTTC
CDR3: CASSLQGAVNEQFF

size: .
J: TRBJ1-3
D: .
V: TRBV2
DNA: TGTGCCAGCAGTTCACGAGACGGGAACTCTGGAAACACCATATATTTT
CDR3: CASSSRDGNSGNTIYF

size: once
J: TRBJ2-3
D: .
V: TRBV19
DNA: TGTGCCAGTAGTATGGCGGGCCTGGCTGGCACAGATACGCAGTATTTT
CDR3: CASSMAGLAGTDTQYF

size: .
J: TRBJ1-1
D: .
V: TRBV10-1
DNA: TGCGCCAGCAGTCGGACACAGGGGAACACTGAAGCTTTCTTT
CDR3: CASSRTQGNTEAFF

size: .
J: TRBJ1-1
D: .
V: TRBV6-5
DNA: TGTGCCAGCAACCCAGGACCCCGGGGCACTGAAGCTTTCTTT
CDR3: CASNPGPRGTEAFF

size: once
J: TRBJ1-2
D: .
V: TRBV18
DNA: TGTGCCAGCTCACCCCGACAGGATAAGACCTATGGCTACACCTTC
CDR3: CASSPRQDKTYGYTF

size: few
J: TRBJ1-1
D: .
V: TRBV7-9
DNA: TGTGCCAGCAGCTTCGACACTGAAGCTTTCTTT
CDR3: CASSFDTEAFF

size: .
J: TRBJ1-4
D: .
V: TRBV6-5
DNA: TGTGCCAGCAGTTACTCGACAGGTCGGAGCGAAAAACTGTTTTTT
CDR3: CASSYSTGRSEKLFF

size: .
J: TRBJ1-2
D: TRBD1
V: TRBV6-5
DNA: TGTGCCAGCAGCCGGGACAGGGATTCGAGCTATGGCTACACCTTC
CDR3: CASSRDRDSSYGYTF

size: .
J: TRBJ2-7
D: .
V: TRBV3-1/TRBV3-2
DNA: TGTGCCAGCAGCCAAGATCCCTACCCTAGCTACGAGCAGTACTTC
CDR3: CASSQDPYPSYEQYF

size: .
J: TRBJ2-1
D: .
V: TRBV9
DNA: TGTGCCAGCAGCGTAGAGGGGGGGAGTTACAATGAGCAGTTCTTC
CDR3: CASSVEGGSYNEQFF

size: .
J: TRBJ1-2
D: .
V: TRBV5-4
DNA: TGTGCCAGCAGCTTGGCTCTCTCTGCGGGGGGCTACACCTTC
CDR3: CASSLALSAGGYTF

size: many
J: TRBJ2-7
D: .
V: TRBV6-1
DNA: TGTGCCAGCAGTGACAACGAGCAGTACTTC
CDR3: CASSDNEQYF

size: .
J: TRBJ1-4
D: TRBD1
V: TRBV6-5
DNA: TGTGCCAGCAGATCCACCGGGACAGGGAATGAAAAACTGTTTTTT
CDR3: CASRSTGTGNEKLFF

size: .
J: TRBJ2-7
D: .
V: TRBV19
DNA: TGTGCCAGTAGTCCTCGGGTTGGTGGATACGAGCAGTACTTC
CDR3: CASSPRVGGYEQYF

size: few
J: TRBJ2-7
D: .
V: TRBV6-1
DNA: TGTGCCAGCAGTGAACGGGTGGAGTTACGCGAGCAGTACTTC
CDR3: CASSERVELREQYF

size: .
J: TRBJ2-4
D: TRBD2
V: TRBV10-3
DNA: TGTGCCTCATCCTCCCAGGGGCAGCGGGGGGTAGCCAAAAACATTCAGTACTTC
CDR3: CASSSQGQRGVAKNIQYF

size: .
J: TRBJ1-3
D: .
V: TRBV19
DNA: TGTGCCAGTAGTTCCAGGGAACCCGGAAACACCATATATTTT
CDR3: CASSSREPGNTIYF

size: .
J: TRBJ2-3
D: .
V: TRBV5-4
DNA: TGTGCCAGCAGCTTGGTCGCAGGTACGCAGTATTTT
CDR3: CASSLVAGTQYF

size: few
J: TRBJ1-4
D: TRBD1
V: TRBV9
DNA: TGTGCCAGCAGCTTAGAGGGACAGGGAAGGGAAAAACTGTTTTTT
CDR3: CASSLEGQGREKLFF

size: .
J: TRBJ2-7
D: TRBD1
V: TRBV9
DNA: TGTGCCAGCAGTGGGACAGGGGGAAGGGACTACGAGCAGTACTTC
CDR3: CASSGTGGRDYEQYF

size: .
J: TRBJ2-5
D: TRBD2
V: TRBV4-2
DNA: TGTGCCAGCAGCCCCGAGGGAGCGGGGGGGCTAGAGACCCAGTACTTC
CDR3: CASSPEGAGGLETQYF

size: .
J: TRBJ2-7
D: .
V: TRBV19
DNA: TGTGCCAGTAGGTCCCTACCTCAGTACTTC
CDR3: CASRSLPQYF

size: .
J: TRBJ1-1
D: TRBD1
V: TRBV9
DNA: TGTGCCAGCAGCCCCTTCGGGACAGGGGCCCTGAACACTGAAGCTTTCTTT
CDR3: CASSPFGTGALNTEAFF

size: .
J: TRBJ2-5
D: TRBD2
V: TRBV7-2
DNA: TGTGCCAGCAGCTTAAGCGGGGGCGACCAAGAGACCCAGTACTTC
CDR3: CASSLSGGDQETQYF

size: few
J: TRBJ1-5
D: .
V: TRBV6-5
DNA: TGTGCCAGCAGAGCAGGGTTTAGGGATCAGCCCCAGCATTTT
CDR3: CASRAGFRDQPQHF

size: .
J: TRBJ2-5
D: .
V: TRBV12-3/TRBV12-4
DNA: TGTGCCAGCAGTTTCGGAGAGACCCAGTACTTC
CDR3: CASSFGETQYF

size: .
J: TRBJ2-4
D: .
V: TRBV2
DNA: TGTGCCAGCGGGAATACAGGGACACTAGCCAAAAACATTCAGTACTTC
CDR3: CASGNTGTLAKNIQYF

size: .
J: TRBJ2-1
D: .
V: TRBV6-5
DNA: TGTGCCAGCAGGCCCGGGGGCTCCTACAATGAGCAGTTCTTC
CDR3: CASRPGGSYNEQFF

size: .
J: TRBJ1-2
D: TRBD1
V: TRBV2
DNA: TGTGCCAGCCAGCGTCGGACAGGAATTAACTATGGCTACACCTTC
CDR3: CASQRRTGINYGYTF

size: .
J: TRBJ2-3
D: .
V: TRBV24-1
DNA: TGTGCCACCTCCGGTCGGGGGACAGATACGCAGTATTTT
CDR3: CATSGRGTDTQYF

size: .
J: TRBJ1-3
D: .
V: TRBV6-5
DNA: TGTGCCAGCAGTTACCCCAGGGCAGGGCTCGGAAACACCATATATTTT
CDR3: CASSYPRAGLGNTIYF

size: few
J: TRBJ1-1
D: .
V: TRBV2
DNA: TGTGCCAGCAGTGACCCGGGGACTGAAGCTTTCTTT
CDR3: CASSDPGTEAFF

size: .
J: TRBJ2-4
D: .
V: TRBV21-1
DNA: TGTGCCAGCAGCAAAGGATCGCCTAGCGGGGGGCCGGGCCACAAAAACATTCAGTACTTC
CDR3: CASSKGSPSGGPGHKNIQYF

size: once
J: TRBJ1-2
D: TRBD1
V: TRBV5-5
DNA: TGTGCCAGCAGTCCGACAGGGACATCGTATTCCGGCTACACCTTC
CDR3: CASSPTGTSYSGYTF

size: .
J: TRBJ2-7
D: TRBD1
V: TRBV7-9
DNA: TGTGCCAGCAGCTTAGGGACAGGGGTCTACGAGCAGTACTTC
CDR3: CASSLGTGVYEQYF

size: .
J: TRBJ2-1
D: TRBD2
V: TRBV5-4
DNA: TGTGCCAGCAGAGGGACTAGCGGAACCAGTCGTTACAATGAGCAGTTCTTC
CDR3: CASRGTSGTSRYNEQFF

size: .
J: TRBJ2-3
D: TRBD2
V: TRBV2
DNA: TGTGCCAGCAGCGAACTACAAAGGACGTCTAGCGGGGGGGCTGGACTAAATACGCAGTATTTT
CDR3: CASSELQRTSSGGAGLNTQYF

size: .
J: TRBJ2-2
D: .
V: TRBV6-4
DNA: TGTGCCAGCAGTGAGGGACAGAACACCGGGGAGCTGTTTTTT
CDR3: CASSEGQNTGELFF

size: .
J: TRBJ1-2
D: TRBD1
V: TRBV4-2
DNA: TGTGCCAGCAGAGGGACAGGAGGCTATGGCTACACCTTC
CDR3: CASRGTGGYGYTF

size: once
J: TRBJ2-7
D: TRBD1
V: TRBV9
DNA: TGTGCCAGCAGCGTAGCAACAGGGGGCGGCGAGCAGTACTTC
CDR3: CASSVATGGGEQYF

size: .
J: TRBJ2-3
D: TRBD1
V: TRBV7-9
DNA: TGTGCCAGCAGTAACAGGGGGCTCCACACAGATACGCAGTATTTT
CDR3: CASSNRGLHTDTQYF

size: once
J: TRBJ2-2
D: .
V: TRBV5-1
DNA: TGCGCCAGCAGCCCCTACCGGGACACCACCGGGGAGCTGTTTTTT
CDR3: CASSPYRDTTGELFF

size: .
J: TRBJ1-3
D: TRBD1
V: TRBV4-2
DNA: TGTGCCAGCAGCCTACAGGGGGGTTCTGGAAACACCATATATTTT
CDR3: CASSLQGGSGNTIYF

size: .
J: TRBJ2-3
D: TRBD2
V: TRBV13
DNA: TGTGCCAGCAGCCTCCGAGCGGGGACAGATACGCAGTATTTT
CDR3: CASSLRAGTDTQYF

size: .
J: TRBJ1-2
D: .
V: TRBV7-3
DNA: TGTGCCAGCAGCTTTGGGGGGGCGGATGGCTACACCTTC
CDR3: CASSFGGADGYTF

size: .
J: TRBJ2-3
D: .
V: TRBV11-2
DNA: TGTGCCAGCAGCCTTGGGCTTAGCACAGATACGCAGTATTTT
CDR3: CASSLGLSTDTQYF